A single sample is the source of the 22 T cell receptor beta chains below, sequenced in a study of T cell responses to AZD1222 COVID-19 vaccine. Assay used: immunoSEQ multiplex PCR; TCRdb lists only in-frame clones, some missing. Among about 160,000 clones, around 95% were seen once, and the ten largest hold around 1.3%. Material: peripheral blood, obtained on day 0 of AZD1222 vaccination. The receptors derive from an adult in good health.

The CDR3 spells CASSQGSEQPQHF. The CDR3 nucleotides are TGTGCCAGCTCACAGGGTTCTGAACAGCCCCAGCATTTT. The chain links TRBV18 to TRBJ1-5, with D uncertain. The germline V and J ends were trimmed by 4 bases and 7 bases, with 11 bases remaining between them. This CDR3 contains 13 residues. CDR1 and CDR2 (germline): KGHSH, LQKENI.

This sequence joins TRBV5-5 and TRBJ2-1; 8 bases agree with TRBD2. The CDR3 spans 18 residues. Germline V lookup: CDR1 SGHKS, CDR2 YYEKEE (reference sequence). V was pared by 4 bases and J by 4 bases, with 16 bases of the junction left unmatched. As DNA, the CDR3 is TGTGCCAGCAGCCCCGGTGGTTTGGCGGGAGGTGCGTACAATGAGCAGTTCTTC. Protein: CASSPGGLAGGAYNEQFF.

V is TRBV4-3 and J is TRBJ2-2; D is unclear. This CDR3 spans 15 amino acids. Trimming left V 0 bases short and J 6 bases short, with 11 bases between. CDR1 LGHNA and CDR2 YSLEER come from the germline V gene. The CDR3 spells CASSQDLRPAGELFF. In nucleotides, the CDR3 is TGCGCCAGCAGCCAAGATCTTCGCCCCGCCGGGGAGCTGTTTTTT.

This chain joins TRBV6-6 and TRBJ1-1; D unresolved. The V end lost 5 bases, the J end lost 6 bases, and 10 bases lay between the germline ends. Germline-derived CDR1 and CDR2 are MNHNY and SVGAGI (reference sequence). The length of the CDR3 is 12 residues. The CDR3 coding sequence is TGTGCCAGCAGTCCCCTAGGTCCTGAAGCTTTCTTT. Translation: CASSPLGPEAFF.

This clone showed up just once. This chain connects TRBV29-1 to TRBJ2-5; D is perhaps TRBD1 (5 bases). The CDR3 has 16 amino acids. Trimming stripped 6 bases from V and 4 bases from J, with 24 bases between. The germline gives CDR1 SQVTM, CDR2 ANQGSEA. The CDR3 sequence is CSVDPLGSFRAETQYF. The CDR3 region has the DNA TGCAGCGTCGATCCGCTAGGCAGTTTCAGGGCAGAGACCCAGTACTTC.

The genes are TRBV4-2 and TRBJ2-1; 7 bases are a match to TRBD2. This CDR3 has 16 residues. Germline CDR1 reads LGHNA; CDR2 reads YNFKEQ. J was trimmed by 4 bases and V by 4 bases; bases with no gene match: 10. This CDR3 is CASSRAGQKAYNEQFF. The CDR3 bases are TGTGCCAGCAGCCGAGCGGGGCAAAAGGCTTACAATGAGCAGTTCTTC.

The rearrangement joins TRBV20-1 to TRBJ1-2; D remains ambiguous. CDR1 and CDR2 from the germline V gene are DFQATT and SNEGSKA (reference sequence). The CDR3 extends over 16 amino acids. Trimming took 3 bases from V and 1 from J, leaving 18 bases between them. Written as DNA, the CDR3 is TGCAGTGCTAGTGGATCTTCGGGGAACGATAACTATGGCTACACCTTC. Translating it yields CSASGSSGNDNYGYTF.

This chain uses TRBV19 with TRBJ1-4, with 12 bases identical to TRBD1. Germline V gene sequence: CDR1 LNHDA, CDR2 SQIVND (reference sequence). This CDR3 contains 14 residues. Trimming at V came to 6 bases and at J to 7 bases, leaving 3 bases not matched to a gene. CDR3 in amino acids: CASRGTGGGEKLFF. CDR3 sequence (DNA): TGTGCCAGTAGGGGGACAGGGGGCGGTGAAAAACTGTTTTTT.

The V gene is TRBV5-4, the J gene TRBJ2-7, with D perhaps TRBD2 (5 bases). Trimming removed 2 bases from V and 0 bases from J, with 12 bases in between. Germline loops: CDR1 SGHNT, CDR2 YYREEE (reference sequence). The CDR3 contains 15 residues. The CDR3 spells CASSFKSGTSYEQYV. The CDR3 nucleotides read TGTGCCAGCAGCTTTAAGAGCGGTACCTCCTACGAGCAGTACGTC.

V is TRBV10-3 and J is TRBJ1-2; 7 bases are a match to TRBD1. V trimming: 4 bases; J trimming: 0 bases; junction bases outside the gene matches: 8. Germline V gene sequence: CDR1 ENHRY, CDR2 SYGVKD. CDR3 size: 16 residues. This chain's CDR3 is CAISGDSTGTNYGYTF. The CDR3, as DNA: TGTGCCATCAGTGGAGATTCGACAGGGACTAACTATGGCTACACCTTC.

J is TRBJ1-6 and V is TRBV4-2; 9 positions agree with TRBD1. CDR3 size: 16 residues. J lost 13 bases, V lost 0 bases, and 10 bases had no gene match. Germline V gene sequence: CDR1 LGHNA, CDR2 YNFKEQ. The CDR3 coding sequence is TGTGCCAGCAGCCAAGATTGGGGGACAGGGTATTTTCCCCTCCACTTT. Translated, it gives CASSQDWGTGYFPLHF.

This chain links TRBV4-2 with TRBJ1-4, with D perhaps TRBD1 (5 bases). There are 20 residues in the CDR3. Germline V gene data show CDR1 as LGHNA and CDR2 as YNFKEQ. Trimming cost V 0 bases and J 2 bases, with 22 bases left between them. CDR3 in amino acids: CASSQDSEGGGIVTNEKLFF. In DNA form, the CDR3 reads TGTGCCAGCAGCCAAGATAGTGAGGGTGGGGGGATTGTTACTAATGAAAAACTGTTTTTT.

On this clone: The junction shows a germline mismatch at one end, possibly a read error. V gene TRBV29-1 combines with J gene TRBJ1-2; TRBD1 matches 10 bases. There are 14 residues in the CDR3. Germline-derived CDR1 and CDR2 are SQVTM and ANQGSEA. The CDR3, as DNA: TGCAGCGTGGAAGAGGACAGGGGGTTTTATGGCTACACCTTC. It is translated as CSVEEDRGFYGYTF.

The rearrangement joins TRBV7-2 to TRBJ2-3, with D possibly being TRBD2 (6 bases). This CDR3 is built from 13 residues. CDR1 SGHTA and CDR2 FQGNSA come from the germline V gene. Trimming cost V 6 bases and J 1 base, with 8 bases left between them. The CDR3 sequence: CASSIAGTDTQYF. For the CDR3, the DNA is TGTGCCAGCAGTATAGCGGGCACAGATACGCAGTATTTT.

The CDR3 loop reads CASSPPAGTEAFF. The DNA of the CDR3 is TGTGCCAGCAGCCCCCCCGCGGGAACTGAAGCTTTCTTT. The chain uses TRBV7-2 and TRBJ1-1, with no clear D. The V gene lost 5 bases and the J gene lost 5 bases, with 12 bases spanning the gap. This CDR3 is built from 13 residues. CDR1 is SGHTA, CDR2 FQGNSA, per germline. Complete variable domain (other parts from reference TRBV7-2 and TRBJ1-1): GAGVSQSPSNKVTEKGKDVELRCDPISGHTALYWYRQSLGQGLEFLIYFQGNSAPDKSGLPSDRFSAERTGGSVSTLTIQRTQQEDSAVYLCASSPPAGTEAFFGQGTRLTVV.

This chain uses TRBV30 with TRBJ2-1; D is possibly TRBD2 (5 bases). Germline CDR1 is GTSNPN and CDR2 is SVGIG (reference sequence). The ends were cut back, 2 bases at V and 0 bases at J, with 14 bases in the middle. The CDR3 length is 16 residues. The CDR3 bases are TGTGCCTGGAGTCGGGTAGGCGGAGGCTCCTACAATGAGCAGTTCTTC. Encoded protein: CAWSRVGGGSYNEQFF.

This chain uses TRBV6-5 with TRBJ1-5; no firm D call. There are 15 residues in the CDR3. Between the trimmed V and J ends, which lost 0 bases and 0 bases, there was a span of 6 bases. Per the germline V gene, CDR1 is MNHEY and CDR2 is SVGAGI. The CDR3 DNA is TGTGCCAGCAGTTACTCGCGATATAGCAATCAGCCCCAGCATTTT. It codes for CASSYSRYSNQPQHF.

The CDR3 DNA is TGCAGCGCCGGGGTGCTAGCGGGAGGAGATACGCAGTATTTT. Its protein product is CSAGVLAGGDTQYF. The chain is built from TRBV29-1 and TRBJ2-3; the match to TRBD2 covers 11 bases. Germline assignment: CDR1 SQVTM and CDR2 ANQGSEA. Trimming at V came to 7 bases and at J to 5 bases, leaving 8 bases not matched to a gene. The CDR3 has 14 residues.

The chain combines TRBV19 with TRBJ2-7, with D perhaps TRBD1 (6 bases). CDR3 length: 13 amino acids. Between the trimmed V and J ends, which lost 5 bases and 3 bases, there was a span of 11 bases. The V gene's germline CDR1 is LNHDA and CDR2 SQIVND (reference sequence). In nucleotides, the CDR3 is TGTGCCAGTAGTCCACAAGGGGGCTACGAGCAGTACGTC. Encoded protein: CASSPQGGYEQYV.

V and J are TRBV24-1 and TRBJ2-2; D is unresolved. The CDR3 runs to 16 residues. Germline loops: CDR1 KGHDR, CDR2 SFDVKD. Trimming cost V 0 bases and J 2 bases, with 9 bases left between them. In nucleotides, the CDR3 is TGTGCCACCAGTGATTTGCCTCTAACAAACACCGGGGAGCTGTTTTTT. This translates into CATSDLPLTNTGELFF.

This clone showed up just once. The chain joins TRBV18 to TRBJ1-5; no reliable D call. Per germline, CDR1 KGHSH and CDR2 LQKENI. This CDR3 contains 15 residues. V lost 3 bases, J lost 0 bases, and 9 bases lay in between. In DNA form, the CDR3 reads TGTGCCAGCTCACCGACTACAGATAGCAATCAGCCCCAGCATTTT. Translation: CASSPTTDSNQPQHF.

This chain links TRBV7-9 with TRBJ2-5; D remains ambiguous. The CDR3 has 14 amino acids. CDR1 is SEHNR, CDR2 FQNEAQ, per germline (reference sequence). V was cut by 5 bases and J by 5 bases, with 15 bases left in between. In DNA, the CDR3 is TGTGCCAGCAGCCCCGGTCAGGTCGGGGAGACCCAGTACTTC. Its translation: CASSPGQVGETQYF.